This T cell receptor (beta chain) was sequenced for a study of immune evolution from preneoplasia to lung adenocarcinoma. Assay used: immunoSEQ multiplex PCR; TCRdb lists only in-frame clones, some missing. This table holds more than 9,000 clones, roughly 82% found once. The sequenced sample consisted of FFPE minimally invasive lung adenocarcinoma tissue. This sequence originates from a person aged 65-85 years with lung adenocarcinoma.

CDR3 sequence reads: CASSPSQGGYEQYF. CDR3 nucleotides: TGTGCCAGCTCACCAAGCCAGGGAGGCTACGAGCAGTACTTC. The chain joins TRBV18 to TRBJ2-7; the D gene is possibly TRBD2 (6 bases). The CDR3 contains 14 residues. Germline V CDR1 and CDR2: KGHSH, LQKENI. V was pared by 2 bases and J by 3 bases, with 11 bases between.